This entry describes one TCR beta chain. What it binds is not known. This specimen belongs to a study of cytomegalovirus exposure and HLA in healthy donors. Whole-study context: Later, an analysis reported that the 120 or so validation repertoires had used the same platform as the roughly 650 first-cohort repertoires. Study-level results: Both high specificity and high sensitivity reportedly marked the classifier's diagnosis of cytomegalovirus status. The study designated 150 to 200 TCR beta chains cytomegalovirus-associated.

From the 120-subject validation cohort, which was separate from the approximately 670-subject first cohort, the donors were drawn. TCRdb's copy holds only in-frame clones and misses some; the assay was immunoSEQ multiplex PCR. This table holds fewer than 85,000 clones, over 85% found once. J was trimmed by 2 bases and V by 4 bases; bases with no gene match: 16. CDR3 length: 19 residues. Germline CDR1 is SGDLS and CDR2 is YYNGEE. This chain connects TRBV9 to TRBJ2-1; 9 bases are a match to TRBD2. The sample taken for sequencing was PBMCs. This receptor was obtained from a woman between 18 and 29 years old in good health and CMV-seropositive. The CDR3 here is CASSSQVGSGGLAYNEQFF. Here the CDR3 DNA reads TGTGCCAGCAGCTCCCAGGTGGGTAGCGGGGGACTCGCCTACAATGAGCAGTTCTTC.